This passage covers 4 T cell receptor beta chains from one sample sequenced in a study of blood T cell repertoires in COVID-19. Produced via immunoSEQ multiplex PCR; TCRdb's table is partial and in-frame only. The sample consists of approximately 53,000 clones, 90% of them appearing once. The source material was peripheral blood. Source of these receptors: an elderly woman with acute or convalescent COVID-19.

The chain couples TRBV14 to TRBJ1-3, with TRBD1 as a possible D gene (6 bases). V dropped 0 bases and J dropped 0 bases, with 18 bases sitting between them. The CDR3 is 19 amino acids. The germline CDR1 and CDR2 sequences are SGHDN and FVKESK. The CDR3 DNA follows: TGTGCCAGCAGCCAAGATCAGGTTGGGGGCCCCAGCTCTGGAAACACCATATATTTT. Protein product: CASSQDQVGGPSSGNTIYF.

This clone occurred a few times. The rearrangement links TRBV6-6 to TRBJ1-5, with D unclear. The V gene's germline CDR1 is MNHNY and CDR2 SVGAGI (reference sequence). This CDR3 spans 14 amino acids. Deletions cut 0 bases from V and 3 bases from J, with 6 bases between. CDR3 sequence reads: CASSYSGNNQPQHF. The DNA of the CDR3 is TGTGCCAGCAGTTACTCTGGCAACAATCAGCCCCAGCATTTT.

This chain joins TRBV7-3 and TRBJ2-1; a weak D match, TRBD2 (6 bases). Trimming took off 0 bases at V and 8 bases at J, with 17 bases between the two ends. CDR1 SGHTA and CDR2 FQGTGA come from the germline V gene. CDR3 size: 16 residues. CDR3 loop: CASSLTARASVYEQFF. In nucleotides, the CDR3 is TGTGCCAGCAGCTTAACTGCCCGGGCTAGCGTCTATGAGCAGTTCTTC.

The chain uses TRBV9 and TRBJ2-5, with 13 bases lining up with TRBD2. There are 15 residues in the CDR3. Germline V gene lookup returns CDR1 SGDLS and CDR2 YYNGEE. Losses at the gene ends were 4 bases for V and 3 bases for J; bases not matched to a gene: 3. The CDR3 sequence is CASSPGTSGEETQYF. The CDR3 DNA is TGTGCCAGCAGCCCGGGGACTAGCGGGGAAGAGACCCAGTACTTC.